This TCR beta chain was captured in a study of sequential checkpoint blockade in melanoma. Sample treatment: randomized to nivolumab then ipilimumab (arm A) or the reverse (arm B). This clone was recorded only once. Clones were read by immunoSEQ multiplex PCR, and TCRdb kept only the in-frame ones, dropping some. The sample records some 20,000 clones, 82% being singletons. The V gene lost 5 bases and the J gene lost 7 bases, with 18 bases spanning the gap. The CDR3 spans 15 residues. Germline assignment: CDR1 SEHNR and CDR2 FQNEAQ (reference sequence). Sequenced here: CD8+ T cells sorted from blood (inferred from file names), sampled from a patient given nivolumab and ipilimumab in sequence. The chain is built from TRBV7-9 and TRBJ2-1, with a weak D call TRBD2 (5 bases). The clonotype originates from a human donor with melanoma. As DNA, the CDR3 is TGTGCCAGCAGCGGTTTCTCAATAGCGAAAAATGAGCAGTTCTTC. Its translation: CASSGFSIAKNEQFF. The full variable domain, its missing parts supplied by reference TRBV7-9 and TRBJ2-1, is DTGVSQNPRHKITKRGQNVTFRCDPISEHNRLYWYRQTLGQGPEFLTYFQNEAQLEKSRLLSDRFSAERPKGSFSTLEIQRTEQGDSAMYLCASSGFSIAKNEQFFGPGTRLTVL.